The 13 T cell receptor beta chains below come from one sample, sequenced in a study of blood T cell repertoires in COVID-19. Libraries were prepared by immunoSEQ multiplex PCR; TCRdb keeps only in-frame clonotypes and omits some of them. The sample gives some 250,000 clones, about 86% of which show up once; about 2% is in the top ten. Sequences were obtained from peripheral blood. The receptors derive from a man under 40 with active or convalescent COVID-19.

This chain connects TRBV9 to TRBJ2-2; D is possibly TRBD1 (6 bases). Germline-derived CDR1 and CDR2 are SGDLS and YYNGEE. CDR3 length: 15 residues. V shed 3 bases and J shed 6 bases, with 15 bases lying between them. The CDR3 DNA follows: TGTGCCAGCAGCGGCCGTCTGGGGGCCCCCGGGGAGCTGTTTTTT. Translated, it gives CASSGRLGAPGELFF.

The chain recombines TRBV19 with TRBJ2-7, with 7 bases that match TRBD2. Germline V CDR1 and CDR2: LNHDA, SQIVND (reference sequence). This CDR3 has 15 amino acids. Trimming cost V 3 bases and J 0 bases; bases outside gene matches: 5. Written as DNA, the CDR3 is TGTGCCAGTAGTATCTGGGGGGGTAGCTCCTACGAGCAGTACTTC. Protein: CASSIWGGSSYEQYF.

This clone was detected a few times. V usage is TRBV29-1 and J usage is TRBJ1-2, with 8 bases fitting TRBD1. Germline V gives CDR1 SQVTM, CDR2 ANQGSEA. The ends lost 0 bases at V and 7 bases at J; junction bases unmatched: 4. The CDR3 is 13 residues long. In nucleotides, the CDR3 is TGCAGCGTTGAAGATGCACAGGGGGGTGGCTACACCTTC. Translating gives CSVEDAQGGGYTF. Together with reference TRBV29-1 and TRBJ1-2, the CDR3 gives the full variable domain: SAVISQKPSRDICQRGTSLTIQCQVDSQVTMMFWYRQQPGQSLTLIATANQGSEATYESGFVIDKFPISRPNLTFSTLTVSNMSPEDSSIYLCSVEDAQGGGYTFGSGTRLTVV.

This clone was counted once. The CDR3 bases are TGTGCCAGCAGCCAAACAGGGCCTTATCAGCCCCAGCATTTT. Its protein product is CASSQTGPYQPQHF. The chain couples TRBV7-2 to TRBJ1-5, with D possibly matching TRBD1 (6 bases). Germline V gene lookup returns CDR1 SGHTA and CDR2 FQGNSA. V lost 5 bases, J lost 5 bases, and 13 bases lay in between. The CDR3 extends over 14 amino acids.

CDR3 nucleotide sequence: TGTGCCAGCAGCTTGGCAACAGGGGACTACAATGAGCAGTTCTTC. It translates to CASSLATGDYNEQFF. The chain combines TRBV5-4 with TRBJ2-1; 7 bases map to TRBD1. J gave up 3 bases and V 0 bases, and 3 bases lay outside the gene matches. Germline CDR1 and CDR2: SGHNT and YYREEE (reference sequence). This CDR3 region has 15 residues.

This chain uses TRBV19 with TRBJ2-1; D possibly corresponds to TRBD2 (5 bases). Germline assignment: CDR1 LNHDA and CDR2 SQIVND (reference sequence). This CDR3 has 14 amino acids. V was cut by 1 base and J by 1 base, with 5 bases left in between. The CDR3 region has the DNA TGTGCCAGTAGTATAGGGGAGTCCTACAATGAGCAGTTCTTC. It encodes CASSIGESYNEQFF.

This rearrangement joins TRBV6-6 to TRBJ1-2; D unclear. The germline CDR1 and CDR2 sequences are MNHNY and SVGAGI (reference sequence). Trimming took 6 bases from V and 8 from J, leaving 13 bases between them. CDR3 length equals 12 residues. The CDR3 DNA reads TGTGCCAGCAGGGACCGGGATGTGGGCTACACCTTC. Translated, it gives CASRDRDVGYTF.

This clone showed up just once. The chain joins TRBV27 to TRBJ2-2; TRBD2 matches 8 bases. Germline CDR1 reads MNHEY; CDR2 reads SMNVEV (reference sequence). The CDR3 loop spans 16 amino acids. J gave up 5 bases and V 3 bases, and 8 bases lay outside the gene matches. CDR3 sequence reads: CASSLSASGRTGELFF. Written as DNA, the CDR3 is TGTGCCAGCAGTTTGTCGGCTAGCGGGCGGACCGGGGAGCTGTTTTTT.

The CDR3 coding sequence is TGTGCCACCAGCAGACGTGTTAATGAAAAACTGTTTTTT. Protein: CATSRRVNEKLFF. The chain couples TRBV15 to TRBJ1-4; D gene ambiguous. V lost 2 bases and J lost 4, with 5 bases in between. The V gene's germline CDR1 is LNHNV and CDR2 YYDKDF (reference sequence). The CDR3 loop spans 13 amino acids.

V usage is TRBV9 and J usage is TRBJ1-2, with TRBD1 as a possible D gene (5 bases). The CDR3 is 14 residues long. V gave up 3 bases and J gave up 5 bases, with 14 bases separating them. The germline V gene has CDR1 SGDLS and CDR2 YYNGEE. The CDR3 spells CASSGGTERYGYTF. DNA of the CDR3: TGTGCCAGCAGCGGCGGGACCGAGAGATATGGCTACACCTTC.

This sequence joins TRBV5-1 and TRBJ2-3; the match to TRBD2 covers 9 bases. The V and J ends lost 0 bases and 0 bases, in that order; junction bases with no gene match: 8. Germline lookup yields CDR1 SGHRS and CDR2 YFSETQ. This CDR3 has 18 residues. The chain's CDR3 is CASSLAGAGGTSTDTQYF. DNA for the CDR3: TGCGCCAGCAGCTTGGCCGGGGCGGGGGGGACTAGCACAGATACGCAGTATTTT. Complete variable domain (other parts from reference TRBV5-1 and TRBJ2-3): KAGVTQTPRYLIKTRGQQVTLSCSPISGHRSVSWYQQTPGQGLQFLFEYFSETQRNKGNFPGRFSGRQFSNSRSEMNVSTLELGDSALYLCASSLAGAGGTSTDTQYFGPGTRLTVL.

V usage is TRBV15 and J usage is TRBJ1-4; 7 bases are shared with TRBD1. V shed 5 bases, J shed 8 bases, and the junction held 17 bases outside the gene matches. The CDR3 extends over 17 amino acids. Germline-derived CDR1 and CDR2 are LNHNV and YYDKDF (reference sequence). The CDR3 here is CATSPGTVGEVEEKLFF. The CDR3 DNA follows: TGTGCCACCAGCCCTGGGACAGTCGGCGAGGTTGAGGAAAAACTGTTTTTT. Full variable domain (remainder filled in from reference TRBV15 and TRBJ1-4): DAMVIQNPRYQVTQFGKPVTLSCSQTLNHNVMYWYQQKSSQAPKLLFHYYDKDFNNEADTPDNFQSRRPNTSFCFLDIRSPGLGDTAMYLCATSPGTVGEVEEKLFFGSGTQLSVL.

The genes are TRBV2 and TRBJ1-1; 7 nucleotides match TRBD1. V shed 5 bases, J shed 0 bases, and the junction held 6 bases outside the gene matches. Looked up from germline, CDR1 is SNHLY and CDR2 is FYNNEI. This CDR3 region has 15 residues. Written as DNA, the CDR3 is TGTGCCAGCAGTCGCCGACAGGGAATGAACACTGAAGCTTTCTTT. Translation: CASSRRQGMNTEAFF.